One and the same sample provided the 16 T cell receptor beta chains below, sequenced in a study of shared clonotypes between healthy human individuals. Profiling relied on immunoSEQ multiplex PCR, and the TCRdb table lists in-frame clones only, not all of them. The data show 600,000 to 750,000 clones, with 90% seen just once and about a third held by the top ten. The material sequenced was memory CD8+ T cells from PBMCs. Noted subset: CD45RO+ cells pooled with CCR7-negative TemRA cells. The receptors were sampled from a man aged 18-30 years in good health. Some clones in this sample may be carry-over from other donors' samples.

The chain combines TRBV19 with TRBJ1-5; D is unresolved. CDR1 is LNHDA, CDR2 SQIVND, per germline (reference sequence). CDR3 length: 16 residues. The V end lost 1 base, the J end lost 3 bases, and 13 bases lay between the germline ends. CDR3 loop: CASSIVPVLANQPQHF. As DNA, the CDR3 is TGTGCCAGTAGTATAGTCCCAGTACTCGCCAATCAGCCCCAGCATTTT.

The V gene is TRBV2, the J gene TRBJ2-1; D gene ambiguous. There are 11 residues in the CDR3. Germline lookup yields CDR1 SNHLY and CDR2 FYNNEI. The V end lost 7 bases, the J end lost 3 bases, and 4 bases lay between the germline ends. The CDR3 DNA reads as TGTGCCAGCACCGACTACAATGAGCAGTTCTTC. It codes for CASTDYNEQFF.

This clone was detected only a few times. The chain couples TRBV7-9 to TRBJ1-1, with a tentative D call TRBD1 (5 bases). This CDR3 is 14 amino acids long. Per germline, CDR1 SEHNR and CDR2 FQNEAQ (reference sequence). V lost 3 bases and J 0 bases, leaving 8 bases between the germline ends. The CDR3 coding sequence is TGTGCCAGCAGCTTTGGGGGATTGAACACTGAAGCTTTCTTT. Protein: CASSFGGLNTEAFF. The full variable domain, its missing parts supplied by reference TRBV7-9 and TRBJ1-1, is DTGVSQNPRHKITKRGQNVTFRCDPISEHNRLYWYRQTLGQGPEFLTYFQNEAQLEKSRLLSDRFSAERPKGSFSTLEIQRTEQGDSAMYLCASSFGGLNTEAFFGQGTRLTVV.

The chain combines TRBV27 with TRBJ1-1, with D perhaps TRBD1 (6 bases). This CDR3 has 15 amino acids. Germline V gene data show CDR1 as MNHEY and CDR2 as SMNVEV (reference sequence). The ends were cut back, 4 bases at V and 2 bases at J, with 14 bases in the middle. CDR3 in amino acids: CASSSPRGGNTEAFF. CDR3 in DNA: TGTGCCAGCAGTTCTCCGAGGGGGGGCAACACTGAAGCTTTCTTT.

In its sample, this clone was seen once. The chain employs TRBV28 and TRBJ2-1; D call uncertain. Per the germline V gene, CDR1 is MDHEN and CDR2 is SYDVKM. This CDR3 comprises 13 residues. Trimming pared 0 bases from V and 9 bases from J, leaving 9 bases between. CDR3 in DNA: TGTGCCAGCAGTTTATGGACACAAGGTGAGCAGTTCTTC. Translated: CASSLWTQGEQFF.

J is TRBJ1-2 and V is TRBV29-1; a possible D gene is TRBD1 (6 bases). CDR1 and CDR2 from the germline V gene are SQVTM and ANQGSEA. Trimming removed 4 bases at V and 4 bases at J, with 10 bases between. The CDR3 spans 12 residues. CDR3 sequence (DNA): TGCAGCGTTGTAAGGGGGGCCTATGGCTACACCTTC. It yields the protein CSVVRGAYGYTF.

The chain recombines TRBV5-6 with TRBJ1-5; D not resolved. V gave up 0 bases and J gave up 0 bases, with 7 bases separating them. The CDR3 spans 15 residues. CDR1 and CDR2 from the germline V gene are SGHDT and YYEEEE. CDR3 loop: CASSLGAVSNQPQHF. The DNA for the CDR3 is TGTGCCAGCAGCTTGGGGGCAGTTAGCAATCAGCCCCAGCATTTT.

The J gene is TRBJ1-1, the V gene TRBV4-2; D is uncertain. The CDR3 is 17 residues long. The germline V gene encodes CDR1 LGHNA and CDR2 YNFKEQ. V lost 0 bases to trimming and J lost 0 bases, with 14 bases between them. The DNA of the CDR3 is TGTGCCAGCAGCCAAGATGGCGACTTGTGGGTGAACACTGAAGCTTTCTTT. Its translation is CASSQDGDLWVNTEAFF.

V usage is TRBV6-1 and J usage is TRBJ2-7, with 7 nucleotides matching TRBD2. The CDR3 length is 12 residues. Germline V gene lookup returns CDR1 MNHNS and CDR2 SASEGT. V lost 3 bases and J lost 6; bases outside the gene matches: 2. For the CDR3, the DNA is TGTGCCAGCAGTGATGGCGGGGGCGAGCAGTACTTC. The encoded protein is CASSDGGGEQYF.

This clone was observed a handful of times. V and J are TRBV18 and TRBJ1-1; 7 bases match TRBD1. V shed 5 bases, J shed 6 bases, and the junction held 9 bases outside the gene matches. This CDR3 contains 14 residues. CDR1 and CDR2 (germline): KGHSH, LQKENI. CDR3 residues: CASSVDRVRAEAFF. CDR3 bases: TGTGCCAGCTCAGTCGACAGGGTCCGGGCTGAAGCTTTCTTT.

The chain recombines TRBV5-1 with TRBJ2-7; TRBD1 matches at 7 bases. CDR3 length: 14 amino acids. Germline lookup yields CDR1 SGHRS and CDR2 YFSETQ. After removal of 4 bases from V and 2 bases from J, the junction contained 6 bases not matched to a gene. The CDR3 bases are TGCGCCAGCAGCGGATCCGGGACAGCCTACGAGCAGTACTTC. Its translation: CASSGSGTAYEQYF.

CDR3 protein: CASRRERGGPYEQYF. For the CDR3, the DNA is TGTGCCAGCAGGAGGGAGCGGGGGGGTCCCTACGAGCAGTACTTC. V is TRBV6-1 and J is TRBJ2-7; 10 nucleotides agree with TRBD2. V shed 6 bases and J 2 bases; nucleotides not matched to a gene: 7. The germline gives CDR1 MNHNS, CDR2 SASEGT. The CDR3 has 15 residues.

DNA of the CDR3: TGTGCCAGCAGCACCTACACAGGGCGCAATCAGCCCCAGCATTTT. Encoded protein: CASSTYTGRNQPQHF. The chain employs TRBV27 and TRBJ1-5, with D maybe TRBD1 (6 bases). CDR1 and CDR2 (germline): MNHEY, SMNVEV (reference sequence). V was trimmed by 6 bases and J by 2 bases, leaving 14 bases between them. The length of the CDR3 is 15 residues.

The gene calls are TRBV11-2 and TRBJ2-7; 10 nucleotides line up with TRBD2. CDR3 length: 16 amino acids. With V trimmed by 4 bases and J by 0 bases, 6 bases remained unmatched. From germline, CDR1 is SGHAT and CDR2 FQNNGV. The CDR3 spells CASSWGSGRASYEQYF. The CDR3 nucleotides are TGTGCCAGCAGCTGGGGGAGCGGGAGGGCCTCCTACGAGCAGTACTTC.

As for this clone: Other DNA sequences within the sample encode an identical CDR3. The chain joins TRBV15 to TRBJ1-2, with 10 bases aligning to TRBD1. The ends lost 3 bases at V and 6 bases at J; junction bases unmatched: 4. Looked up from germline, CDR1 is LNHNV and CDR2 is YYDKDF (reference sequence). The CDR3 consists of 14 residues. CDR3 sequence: CATSRGGTGDGYTF. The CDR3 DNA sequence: TGTGCCACCAGCAGGGGGGGGACAGGGGATGGCTACACCTTC.

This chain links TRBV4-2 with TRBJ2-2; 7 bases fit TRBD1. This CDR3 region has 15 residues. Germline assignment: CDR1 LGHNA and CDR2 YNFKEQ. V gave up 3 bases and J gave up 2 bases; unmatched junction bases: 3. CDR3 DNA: TGTGCCAGCAGCCAGGGGACAGTTAACACCGGGGAGCTGTTTTTT. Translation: CASSQGTVNTGELFF.